One and the same sample provided the 6 T cell receptor beta chains below, sequenced in a study of blood T cell repertoires in COVID-19. The protocol was immunoSEQ multiplex PCR, while the TCRdb copy is restricted to in-frame clones and leaves out a portion. The repertoire consists of approximately 170,000 clones, with approximately 87% occurring once and the leading ten covering 10% to 11%. Sample: peripheral blood. All receptors derive from an older woman with COVID-19, enrolled during active disease.

This clone was counted a single time. The chain is built from TRBV4-2 and TRBJ2-1; 9 bases fit TRBD1. CDR3 length equals 16 residues. Germline CDR1 reads LGHNA; CDR2 reads YNFKEQ. V was clipped by 0 bases and J by 8 bases; unmatched bases: 8. The CDR3 DNA reads as TGTGCCAGCAGCCAAGATAAGGGACAGGGTAGCGATGAGCAGTTCTTC. Protein sequence: CASSQDKGQGSDEQFF.

The CDR3 coding sequence is TGTGCCTGGAGTGTAGGGGGGAGGGCAACCGAGCAGTACTTC. It specifies CAWSVGGRATEQYF. The rearrangement links TRBV30 to TRBJ2-7; tentative D call: TRBD2 (7 bases). The germline gives CDR1 GTSNPN, CDR2 SVGIG (reference sequence). The CDR3 consists of 14 residues. The ends were cut back, 0 bases at V and 6 bases at J, with 15 bases in the middle.

The J gene is TRBJ2-5, the V gene TRBV15; D call uncertain. Germline V lookup: CDR1 LNHNV, CDR2 YYDKDF (reference sequence). The germline V and J ends were trimmed by 0 bases and 5 bases, with 10 bases remaining between them. The CDR3 loop spans 14 amino acids. DNA of the CDR3: TGTGCCACCAGCAGAGATGGAGAAATGGAGACCCAGTACTTC. This encodes CATSRDGEMETQYF.

The rearrangement uses TRBV19 and TRBJ2-7; TRBD2 might be the D (6 bases). V was pared by 1 base and J by 2 bases, with 15 bases between. CDR1 is LNHDA, CDR2 SQIVND, per germline (reference sequence). The CDR3 is 16 residues long. The CDR3 protein is CASSIAIIAATYEQYF. The CDR3 bases are TGTGCCAGTAGTATAGCGATTATAGCGGCTACCTACGAGCAGTACTTC.

The chain has TRBV19 and TRBJ2-1, with 9 bases that match TRBD2. CDR1 and CDR2 (germline): LNHDA, SQIVND (reference sequence). After removal of 2 bases from V and 7 bases from J, the junction contained 9 bases not matched to a gene. CDR3 size: 16 residues. The CDR3 region is CASSISSLAGRNEQFF. The CDR3, as DNA: TGTGCCAGTAGTATAAGTAGCCTAGCGGGAAGAAATGAGCAGTTCTTC.

The CDR3 loop reads CSVGWRGSSTDTQYF. CDR3 bases: TGCAGCGTTGGATGGCGGGGATCTAGCACAGATACGCAGTATTTT. This sequence joins TRBV29-1 and TRBJ2-3; D possibly corresponds to TRBD2 (6 bases). Germline values: CDR1 SQVTM, CDR2 ANQGSEA. Trimming left V 4 bases short and J 0 bases short, with 14 bases between. This CDR3 is built from 15 residues.